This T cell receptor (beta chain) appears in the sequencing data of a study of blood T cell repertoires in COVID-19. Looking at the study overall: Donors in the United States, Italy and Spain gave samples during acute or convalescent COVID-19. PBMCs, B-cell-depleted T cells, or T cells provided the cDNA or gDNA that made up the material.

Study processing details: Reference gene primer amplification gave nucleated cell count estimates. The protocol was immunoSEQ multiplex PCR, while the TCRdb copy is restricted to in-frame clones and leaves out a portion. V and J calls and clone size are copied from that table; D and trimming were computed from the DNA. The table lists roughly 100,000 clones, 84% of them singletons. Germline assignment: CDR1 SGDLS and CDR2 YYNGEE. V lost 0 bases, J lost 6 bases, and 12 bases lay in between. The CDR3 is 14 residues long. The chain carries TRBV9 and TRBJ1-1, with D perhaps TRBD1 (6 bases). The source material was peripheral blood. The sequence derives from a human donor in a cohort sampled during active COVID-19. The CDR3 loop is CASSVVGHMSEAFF. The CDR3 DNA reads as TGTGCCAGCAGCGTAGTGGGACATATGTCTGAAGCTTTCTTT.